The 16 T cell receptor beta chains reported below all come from one sample, sequenced in a study of neurological immune-mediated disorders. TCRdb ran MiXCR on the 5' RACE reads and lists one entry per CDR3 protein. Among 17,000 or so distinct CDR3 sequences listed, approximately 11% were seen once. The sequenced sample was CD8+ T cells from blood. Every receptor here comes from a woman aged 45 to 65 in good health.

This clonotype was seen at least ten times. The chain links TRBV29-1 to TRBJ1-1; no definite D call. Germline V gene sequence: CDR1 SQVTM, CDR2 ANQGSEA. The CDR3 has 11 amino acids. The germline V and J ends were trimmed by 6 bases and 2 bases, with 7 bases remaining between them. This chain's CDR3 is CSVRDNTEAFF. DNA of the CDR3: TGCAGCGTCCGGGATAACACTGAAGCTTTCTTT. Supplemented by reference TRBV29-1 and TRBJ1-1, the full variable domain reads SAVISQKPSRDICQRGTSLTIQCQVDSQVTMMFWYRQQPGQSLTLIATANQGSEATYESGFVIDKFPISRPNLTFSTLTVSNMSPEDSSIYLCSVRDNTEAFFGQGTRLTVV.

The chain carries TRBV5-6 and TRBJ1-5; D may be TRBD1 (6 bases). V was trimmed by 3 bases and J by 0 bases, leaving 10 bases between them. The CDR3 sequence is 15 residues long. Germline lookup yields CDR1 SGHDT and CDR2 YYEEEE. The CDR3 nucleotides are TGTGCCAGCAGCTCCCAGGGGTATAGCAATCAGCCCCAGCATTTT. It codes for CASSSQGYSNQPQHF.

This clonotype was detected many times. The genes are TRBV7-9 and TRBJ1-4; possibly TRBD1 for D (6 bases). Germline lookup yields CDR1 SEHNR and CDR2 FQNEAQ (reference sequence). The CDR3 runs to 12 residues. Trimming took 8 bases from V and 8 from J, leaving 12 bases between them. The CDR3 reads CASAKGGEKLFF. DNA for the CDR3: TGTGCCAGCGCTAAAGGGGGGGAAAAACTGTTTTTT.

This clonotype has ten or more counts. The V gene is TRBV6-6, the J gene TRBJ2-3; 8 positions agree with TRBD2. The ends lost 2 bases at V and 0 bases at J; junction bases unmatched: 4. CDR3 size: 16 residues. Germline CDR1 is MNHNY and CDR2 is SVGAGI (reference sequence). CDR3 coding DNA: TGTGCCAGCAGTTACCTTAGACTAGCGAGCACAGATACGCAGTATTTT. It is translated as CASSYLRLASTDTQYF.

This clonotype was detected ten times or more. Its ends do not fully match the called genes, so a read error is possible. V and J are TRBV12-3 or TRBV12-4 and TRBJ2-2; tentatively, D is TRBD1 (6 bases). The CDR3 totals 13 residues. This CDR3 is CASRLDRTGELFF. In DNA, the CDR3 is TGTGCCAGCAGATTAGACAGGACCGGGGAGCTGTTTTTT.

This clonotype was picked up many times. V is TRBV3-1 and J is TRBJ2-7, with 9 positions matching TRBD2. CDR1 and CDR2 from the germline V gene are LGHDT and YNNKEL (reference sequence). The CDR3 totals 16 residues. The V and J ends lost 0 bases and 2 bases, in that order; junction bases with no gene match: 5. This CDR3 is CASSQDKVAGAYEQYF. The CDR3 nucleotides read TGTGCCAGCAGCCAAGATAAAGTAGCGGGAGCCTACGAGCAGTACTTC.

This clonotype has ten or more counts. V gene TRBV4-3 combines with J gene TRBJ1-1; tentatively, D is TRBD1 (5 bases). V lost 0 bases and J 1 base, leaving 9 bases between the germline ends. The V gene's germline CDR1 is LGHNA and CDR2 YSLEER. The CDR3 loop spans 15 amino acids. CDR3 residues: CASSQDRGGNTEAFF. In DNA form, the CDR3 reads TGCGCCAGCAGCCAAGATCGGGGGGGGAACACTGAAGCTTTCTTT.

This clonotype has ten or more counts. Here the CDR3 reads CASSLGREAEAFF. The CDR3 coding sequence is TGTGCCAGCAGTTTGGGCAGGGAGGCTGAAGCTTTCTTT. V and J are TRBV27 and TRBJ1-1; possibly TRBD1 for D (5 bases). V lost 3 bases, J lost 6 bases, and 11 bases lay in between. The CDR3 totals 13 residues. The V gene's germline CDR1 is MNHEY and CDR2 SMNVEV (reference sequence).

In its sample, this clonotype was seen many times. The chain combines TRBV7-2 with TRBJ2-3, with 10 bases that match TRBD2. Germline V lookup: CDR1 SGHTA, CDR2 FQGNSA. The CDR3 consists of 16 residues. Trimming removed 4 bases from V and 3 bases from J; junction bases left unmatched: 7. The CDR3 region is CASSSLTSGVTDTQYF. The CDR3 region has the DNA TGTGCCAGCAGCTCCCTTACTAGCGGGGTGACAGATACGCAGTATTTT.

The sample holds many counts of this clonotype. This sequence joins TRBV4-1 and TRBJ1-2; 9 nucleotides agree with TRBD1. This CDR3 contains 15 residues. The junction had 2 bases not matched to a gene; V was cut back by 3 bases and J by 0 bases. Germline assignment: CDR1 MGHRA and CDR2 YSYEKL. CDR3 nucleotides: TGCGCCAGCAGCCAGACAGGGGGAGCTAACTATGGCTACACCTTC. Its protein product is CASSQTGGANYGYTF.

This clonotype was observed many times. The V call is TRBV12-3 or TRBV12-4, the J call TRBJ2-3, with 8 bases matching TRBD2. J gave up 4 bases and V 7 bases, and 10 bases lay outside the gene matches. The CDR3 covers 15 residues. The CDR3 protein is CASTPGTSGPDTQYF. CDR3 DNA: TGTGCCAGCACCCCCGGGACTAGTGGTCCAGATACGCAGTATTTT.

This clonotype was observed at least ten times. This chain uses TRBV29-1 with TRBJ2-1; 16 bases are a match to TRBD2. Trimming cost V 6 bases and J 15 bases; bases outside gene matches: 11. Germline CDR1 and CDR2: SQVTM and ANQGSEA. This CDR3 is built from 14 residues. This CDR3 reads CSVDPGLAGGQWFF. CDR3 nucleotide sequence: TGCAGCGTCGACCCGGGACTAGCGGGAGGGCAGTGGTTCTTC.

The table lists this clonotype with many counts. This chain joins TRBV5-1 and TRBJ2-7, with 8 bases that match TRBD2. Germline CDR1 and CDR2: SGHRS and YFSETQ. The V segment lost 0 bases and the J segment 0 bases; nucleotides outside the gene matches: 8. The CDR3 loop spans 17 amino acids. In DNA, the CDR3 is TGCGCCAGCAGCTTGGTAGCGGGGCGTTCCCCCTCCTACGAGCAGTACTTC. This sequence encodes CASSLVAGRSPSYEQYF.

The table lists this clonotype with many counts. This chain connects TRBV11-3 to TRBJ2-1, with D possibly matching TRBD2 (5 bases). V lost 4 bases, J lost 6 bases, and 10 bases lay in between. The CDR3 extends over 13 amino acids. Germline CDR1 is SGHNT and CDR2 is YENEEA. The DNA of the CDR3 is TGTGCCAGCAGCTGGGGAGAAGGCAATGAGCAGTTCTTC. It encodes CASSWGEGNEQFF.

Worth noting for this clonotype: This may be a read error: a much more frequent sequence differs by one nucleotide. The chain employs TRBV5-1 and TRBJ2-7; D unresolved. The V and J ends lost 0 bases and 3 bases respectively, with 7 bases between them. Germline-derived CDR1 and CDR2 are SGHRS and YFSETQ. There are 13 residues in the CDR3. CDR3 protein: CASSLGNYYEQYF. In DNA form, the CDR3 reads TGCGCCAGCAGCTTGGGGAACTACTACGAGCAGTACTTC. Full variable domain (missing parts from reference TRBV5-1 and TRBJ2-7): KAGVTQTPRYLIKTRGQQVTLSCSPISGHRSVSWYQQTPGQGLQFLFEYFSETQRNKGNFPGRFSGRQFSNSRSEMNVSTLELGDSALYLCASSLGNYYEQYFGPGTRLTVT.

In its sample, this clonotype was seen many times. This chain uses TRBV29-1 with TRBJ1-1, with D unclear. This CDR3 comprises 10 residues. V lost 4 bases, J lost 8 bases, and 8 bases lay in between. CDR1 is SQVTM and CDR2 is ANQGSEA in the germline V gene. CDR3 DNA sequence: TGCAGCGTTGTGCAGGTAGAAGCTTTCTTT. Translation: CSVVQVEAFF. Filled out from reference TRBV29-1 and TRBJ1-1, the complete variable domain reads SAVISQKPSRDICQRGTSLTIQCQVDSQVTMMFWYRQQPGQSLTLIATANQGSEATYESGFVIDKFPISRPNLTFSTLTVSNMSPEDSSIYLCSVVQVEAFFGQGTRLTVV.